One sample yielded the 27 T cell receptor beta chains listed below, sequenced in a study of T cell changes during pregnancy in multiple sclerosis (dated by TCRdb to between 2018 and 2021). The receptor library was made with the immunoSEQ multiplex PCR assay. In TCRdb, the immuneACCESS table is reduced to in-frame sequences with V and J assigned. These tables do not hold every clone; where another copy was compared, an unresolved V gene accounts for under half, and the others remain unexplained. This sample holds 40,000 or so clones; about nine tenths were observed only once. The ten largest clones represent 0.47% of the sample. This specimen consisted of CD4+ T cells from peripheral blood mononuclear cells, obtained in the first trimester of pregnancy. These receptors were obtained from a female donor in good health, enrolled as a control in a pregnancy study.

The genes are TRBV27 and TRBJ2-1; D remains ambiguous. V dropped 3 bases and J dropped 0 bases, with 9 bases sitting between them. Germline values: CDR1 MNHEY, CDR2 SMNVEV (reference sequence). The CDR3 spans 15 residues. CDR3 DNA sequence: TGTGCCAGCAGTTTGGCAGAACGCTCCTACAATGAGCAGTTCTTC. This translates into CASSLAERSYNEQFF.

The chain joins TRBV7-3 to TRBJ2-3; 9 bases agree with TRBD1. V lost 5 bases to trimming and J lost 3 bases; unmatched junction nucleotides: 6. Germline-derived CDR1 and CDR2 are SGHTA and FQGTGA. This CDR3 has 15 amino acids. The CDR3 loop is CASSIGTGHTDTQYF. Written as DNA, the CDR3 is TGTGCCAGCAGCATTGGGACAGGGCATACAGATACGCAGTATTTT.

The chain combines TRBV5-1 with TRBJ2-1, with D perhaps matching TRBD1 (6 bases). Per the germline V gene, CDR1 is SGHRS and CDR2 is YFSETQ. The CDR3 spans 14 residues. Trimming left V 2 bases short and J 7 bases short, with 13 bases between. This chain's CDR3 is CASSFNRVGNEQFF. The CDR3 coding sequence is TGCGCCAGCAGCTTTAACAGGGTGGGGAATGAGCAGTTCTTC. The complete variable domain, with remaining parts taken from reference TRBV5-1 and TRBJ2-1, reads KAGVTQTPRYLIKTRGQQVTLSCSPISGHRSVSWYQQTPGQGLQFLFEYFSETQRNKGNFPGRFSGRQFSNSRSEMNVSTLELGDSALYLCASSFNRVGNEQFFGPGTRLTVL.

The CDR3 is CASSSRTPSSYNEQFF. Written as DNA, the CDR3 is TGTGCCAGCAGCAGCAGGACACCGAGCTCCTACAATGAGCAGTTCTTC. The chain uses TRBV11-3 and TRBJ2-1, with D possibly matching TRBD1 (5 bases). V dropped 5 bases and J dropped 0 bases, with 14 bases sitting between them. Germline assignment: CDR1 SGHNT and CDR2 YENEEA. This CDR3 has 16 amino acids.

This chain uses TRBV7-2 with TRBJ1-3, with 12 bases identical to TRBD1. Germline V gene data show CDR1 as SGHTA and CDR2 as FQGNSA. Unmatched junction bases numbered 11, after V lost 1 base and J lost 4 bases. The CDR3 contains 19 residues. CDR3 nucleotide sequence: TGTGCCAGCAGCTTAGAACAGCTTGGGACAGGGGGCTTCGGAAACACCATATATTTT. Translation gives CASSLEQLGTGGFGNTIYF. The full variable domain, completed using reference TRBV7-2 and TRBJ1-3, is GAGVSQSPSNKVTEKGKDVELRCDPISGHTALYWYRQSLGQGLEFLIYFQGNSAPDKSGLPSDRFSAERTGGSVSTLTIQRTQQEDSAVYLCASSLEQLGTGGFGNTIYFGEGSWLTVV.

V usage is TRBV19 and J usage is TRBJ1-1; a weak D match, TRBD1 (6 bases). The length of the CDR3 is 16 residues. V lost 5 bases to trimming and J lost 5 bases, with 21 bases between them. The germline CDR1 and CDR2 sequences are LNHDA and SQIVND (reference sequence). The CDR3 sequence: CASSLYTGGGQTEAFF. DNA of the CDR3: TGTGCCAGTAGTTTGTATACGGGGGGCGGACAGACTGAAGCTTTCTTT. The full variable domain, in which reference TRBV19 and TRBJ1-1 provide the parts outside the CDR3, is DGGITQSPKYLFRKEGQNVTLSCEQNLNHDAMYWYRQDPGQGLRLIYYSQIVNDFQKGDIAEGYSVSREKKESFPLTVTSAQKNPTAFYLCASSLYTGGGQTEAFFGQGTRLTVV.

This rearrangement joins TRBV7-8 to TRBJ2-2; D remains ambiguous. The CDR3 extends over 16 amino acids. Per the germline V gene, CDR1 is SGHVS and CDR2 is FQNEAQ. Trimming pared 5 bases from V and 4 bases from J, leaving 17 bases between. CDR3 amino acids: CASSEDPGIRTGELFF. The DNA of the CDR3 is TGTGCCAGCAGCGAAGACCCGGGTATTCGCACCGGGGAGCTGTTTTTT.

This CDR3 reads CACQPQGVLINQPQHF. CDR3 DNA sequence: TGTGCCTGTCAGCCGCAAGGGGTGTTAATCAATCAGCCCCAGCATTTT. The genes are TRBV30 and TRBJ1-5, with D perhaps TRBD1 (5 bases). Trimming removed 6 bases from V and 3 bases from J, with 21 bases in between. The CDR3 length is 16 residues. Germline loops: CDR1 GTSNPN, CDR2 SVGIG (reference sequence).

The chain links TRBV7-2 to TRBJ2-7; 8 positions agree with TRBD2. Germline V gene lookup returns CDR1 SGHTA and CDR2 FQGNSA. This CDR3 has 15 residues. V lost 2 bases and J lost 1; bases outside the gene matches: 4. The CDR3 is CASSLSAGGSYEQYF. The CDR3 nucleotides read TGTGCCAGCAGCTTATCCGCGGGGGGATCCTACGAGCAGTACTTC.

The CDR3 loop reads CASSFNPGQGSSPLHF. DNA for the CDR3: TGTGCCAGCAGTTTCAACCCGGGACAGGGAAGTTCACCCCTCCACTTT. The chain combines TRBV27 with TRBJ1-6, with TRBD1 matching over 9 bases. CDR3 length equals 16 residues. Germline-derived CDR1 and CDR2 are MNHEY and SMNVEV (reference sequence). Trimming removed 3 bases from V and 9 bases from J; junction bases left unmatched: 9.

The rearrangement uses TRBV6-5 and TRBJ2-5; TRBD1 agrees at 7 bases. The CDR3 contains 15 residues. J lost 2 bases, V lost 0 bases, and 3 bases had no gene match. Germline loops: CDR1 MNHEY, CDR2 SVGAGI. The CDR3 reads CASSYSGQDQETQYF. The CDR3, as DNA: TGTGCCAGCAGTTACTCAGGACAGGATCAAGAGACCCAGTACTTC.

A single count supports this clone. The CDR3 DNA follows: TGTGCCACAGGGACAGCCTACGAGCAGTACTTC. Translation gives CATGTAYEQYF. The genes are TRBV10-3 and TRBJ2-7; the match to TRBD1 covers 7 bases. The ends lost 10 bases at V and 2 bases at J; junction bases unmatched: 2. Germline loops: CDR1 ENHRY, CDR2 SYGVKD. The CDR3 has 11 residues.

V gene TRBV6-5 combines with J gene TRBJ1-2; TRBD1 is a possible D gene (5 bases). Trimming pared 6 bases from V and 5 bases from J, leaving 10 bases between. The germline V gene encodes CDR1 MNHEY and CDR2 SVGAGI. The CDR3 is 12 amino acids. For the CDR3, the DNA is TGTGCCAGCAGCTACCAGGGATATGGCTACACCTTC. Protein product: CASSYQGYGYTF.

The chain links TRBV4-3 to TRBJ2-7; tentatively, D is TRBD2 (5 bases). From germline, CDR1 is LGHNA and CDR2 YSLEER. The V and J ends lost 1 base and 0 bases respectively, with 7 bases between them. The CDR3 length is 14 residues. CDR3: CASSQATSSYEQYF. Written as DNA, the CDR3 is TGCGCCAGCAGCCAAGCTACTAGCTCCTACGAGCAGTACTTC.

The chain recombines TRBV29-1 with TRBJ1-2; TRBD1 matches at 7 bases. The V segment lost 4 bases and the J segment 4 bases; nucleotides outside the gene matches: 3. CDR1 SQVTM and CDR2 ANQGSEA come from the germline V gene. The CDR3 covers 12 residues. CDR3 region: CSVARDSYGYTF. CDR3 nucleotide sequence: TGCAGCGTTGCCCGGGACAGCTATGGCTACACCTTC.

V usage is TRBV2 and J usage is TRBJ2-3; TRBD2 is a possible D gene (5 bases). Germline loops: CDR1 SNHLY, CDR2 FYNNEI. The CDR3 is 12 residues long. The germline V and J ends were trimmed by 8 bases and 5 bases, with 11 bases remaining between them. This CDR3 reads CASSEGRDTQYF. The CDR3 DNA follows: TGTGCCAGCTCGGAAGGGAGAGATACGCAGTATTTT.

CDR3 sequence (DNA): TGTGCCTGGAAGACAGTCTGGGGTGGCTACACCTTC. It is translated as CAWKTVWGGYTF. The gene calls are TRBV30 and TRBJ1-2, with a weak D call TRBD1 (5 bases). This CDR3 has 12 amino acids. Germline CDR1 is GTSNPN and CDR2 is SVGIG (reference sequence). The V and J ends lost 4 bases and 7 bases respectively, with 13 bases between them.

This chain joins TRBV4-3 and TRBJ2-7, with TRBD1 identical over 10 bases. The trim removed 4 bases at V and 5 bases at J, leaving 8 bases unmatched. CDR1 is LGHNA, CDR2 YSLEER, per germline. This CDR3 contains 15 residues. The CDR3 loop is CASSRRRDRGHEQYF. The CDR3 DNA reads TGCGCCAGCAGCCGCAGACGGGACAGGGGCCACGAGCAGTACTTC.

The chain joins TRBV28 to TRBJ2-3; D perhaps matches TRBD1 (5 bases). The germline V and J ends were trimmed by 6 bases and 3 bases, with 16 bases remaining between them. This CDR3 spans 15 amino acids. Germline assignment: CDR1 MDHEN and CDR2 SYDVKM. The CDR3 sequence is CASRPTPQVTDTQYF. CDR3 DNA: TGTGCCAGCAGACCGACTCCACAGGTTACAGATACGCAGTATTTT. The full variable domain, in which reference TRBV28 and TRBJ2-3 provide the parts outside the CDR3, is DVKVTQSSRYLVKRTGEKVFLECVQDMDHENMFWYRQDPGLGLRLIYFSYDVKMKEKGDIPEGYSVSREKKERFSLILESASTNQTSMYLCASRPTPQVTDTQYFGPGTRLTVL.

CDR3 amino acids: CASSRQSQETQYF. DNA for the CDR3: TGTGCCAGCAGCCGACAATCCCAAGAGACCCAGTACTTC. V usage is TRBV5-8 and J usage is TRBJ2-5; no firm D call. From germline, CDR1 is SGHTS and CDR2 YDEGEE. V gave up 4 bases and J gave up 1 base, with 8 bases separating them. This CDR3 is 13 amino acids long. Drawing the rest from reference TRBV5-8 and TRBJ2-5, the complete variable domain is EAGVTQSPTHLIKTRGQQATLRCSPISGHTSVYWYQQALGLGLQFLLWYDEGEERNRGNFPPRFSGRQFPNYSSELNVNALELEDSALYLCASSRQSQETQYFGPGTRLLVL.

V and J are TRBV5-4 and TRBJ1-1; D is perhaps TRBD1 (5 bases). This CDR3 comprises 16 residues. V shed 0 bases and J shed 1 base, with 13 bases lying between them. CDR1 is SGHNT, CDR2 YYREEE, per germline (reference sequence). The DNA of the CDR3 is TGTGCCAGCAGCTTGGGCGGCAGGGTACCGAACACTGAAGCTTTCTTT. This codes for CASSLGGRVPNTEAFF. Combining the CDR3 with reference TRBV5-4 and TRBJ1-1 gives the whole variable domain ETGVTQSPTHLIKTRGQQVTLRCSSQSGHNTVSWYQQALGQGPQFIFQYYREEENGRGNFPPRFSGLQFPNYSSELNVNALELDDSALYLCASSLGGRVPNTEAFFGQGTRLTVV.

The gene calls are TRBV10-3 and TRBJ1-1, with 10 bases matching TRBD1. This CDR3 spans 15 amino acids. The germline CDR1 and CDR2 sequences are ENHRY and SYGVKD. The V and J ends lost 6 bases and 0 bases, in that order; junction bases with no gene match: 4. The CDR3 DNA is TGTGCCATCAGCGACAGGGGGCGGGTGAACACTGAAGCTTTCTTT. Translated: CAISDRGRVNTEAFF.

The genes are TRBV11-3 and TRBJ2-1; D possibly corresponds to TRBD1 (6 bases). CDR3 length: 14 residues. The germline gives CDR1 SGHNT, CDR2 YENEEA. V was shortened by 1 base and J by 6 bases, with 10 bases between the two germline ends. CDR3 in DNA: TGTGCCAGCAGCTTAGGTTCAGGGGCCAATGAGCAGTTCTTC. This gives the protein CASSLGSGANEQFF.

The chain combines TRBV7-2 with TRBJ1-1; 9 nucleotides align to TRBD1. This CDR3 is 14 amino acids long. Germline values: CDR1 SGHTA, CDR2 FQGNSA. V trimming: 5 bases; J trimming: 4 bases; junction bases outside the gene matches: 5. CDR3 sequence (DNA): TGTGCCAGCAGCGCCGACAGGGGGTCCACTGAAGCTTTCTTT. Its protein product is CASSADRGSTEAFF.

The chain uses TRBV7-9 and TRBJ1-2; 8 nucleotides line up with TRBD1. Trimming removed 10 bases from V and 8 bases from J; junction bases left unmatched: 15. The CDR3 has 14 amino acids. Germline assignment: CDR1 SEHNR and CDR2 FQNEAQ (reference sequence). CDR3 amino acids: CATSVQQGELGYTF. The DNA of the CDR3 is TGTGCCACCTCTGTACAACAGGGGGAGTTGGGCTACACCTTC.

This clone appeared a single time. V is TRBV4-2 and J is TRBJ2-3, with TRBD2 matching 9 bases. This CDR3 contains 16 residues. Germline CDR1 is LGHNA and CDR2 is YNFKEQ. The ends lost 1 base at V and 2 bases at J; junction bases unmatched: 4. CDR3 loop: CASSQVSSGATDTQYF. For the CDR3, the DNA is TGTGCCAGCAGCCAAGTCTCTAGCGGGGCCACAGATACGCAGTATTTT.

The chain combines TRBV19 with TRBJ2-1; 8 bases match TRBD2. The V and J ends lost 4 bases and 8 bases, in that order; junction bases with no gene match: 7. CDR3 length equals 14 residues. The V gene's germline CDR1 is LNHDA and CDR2 SQIVND (reference sequence). The CDR3 is CASSSSGGPHEQFF. CDR3 in DNA: TGTGCCAGTAGTAGCAGCGGGGGACCGCATGAGCAGTTCTTC.